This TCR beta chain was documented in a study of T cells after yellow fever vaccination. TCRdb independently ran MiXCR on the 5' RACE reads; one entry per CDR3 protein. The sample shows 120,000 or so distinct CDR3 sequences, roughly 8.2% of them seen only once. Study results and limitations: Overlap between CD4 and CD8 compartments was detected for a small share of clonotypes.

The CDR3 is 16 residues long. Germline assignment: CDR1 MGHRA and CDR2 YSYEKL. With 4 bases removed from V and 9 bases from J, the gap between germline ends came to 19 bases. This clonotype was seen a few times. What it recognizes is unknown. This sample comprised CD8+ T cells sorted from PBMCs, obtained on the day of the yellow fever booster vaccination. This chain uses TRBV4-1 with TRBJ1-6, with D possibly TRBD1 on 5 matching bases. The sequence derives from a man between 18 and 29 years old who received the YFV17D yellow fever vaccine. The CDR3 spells CASSPLETRVRSPLHF. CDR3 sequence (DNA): TGCGCCAGCAGCCCCCTTGAGACCAGGGTTCGTTCACCCCTCCACTTT.